A single sample gave rise to the 12 T cell receptor beta chains below, sequenced in a study of T cell responses to AZD1222 COVID-19 vaccine. TCRdb's copy holds only in-frame clones and misses some; the assay was immunoSEQ multiplex PCR. Of fewer than 150,000 clones in the sample, 88% are singletons; the top ten hold under 3.5%. The material was peripheral blood, obtained on day 0 of AZD1222 vaccination. The receptors were sampled from an adult in good health.

The chain combines TRBV27 with TRBJ1-2; 10 bases are shared with TRBD1. Per the germline V gene, CDR1 is MNHEY and CDR2 is SMNVEV (reference sequence). The V gene end was trimmed by 7 bases and the J gene end by 5 bases; junction bases not matched to a gene: 10. There are 15 residues in the CDR3. This CDR3 reads CASTKIPGQGYGYTF. CDR3 DNA: TGTGCCAGCACTAAAATCCCGGGACAGGGGTATGGCTACACCTTC.

This sequence joins TRBV7-2 and TRBJ1-1, with 8 bases identical to TRBD1. The CDR3 consists of 14 residues. V gave up 5 bases and J gave up 1 base; unmatched junction bases: 3. CDR1 and CDR2 (germline): SGHTA, FQGNSA. CDR3 nucleotides: TGTGCCAGCAGCGTGGACAGGGCGAACACTGAAGCTTTCTTT. This encodes CASSVDRANTEAFF.

The chain employs TRBV7-2 and TRBJ1-4; D uncertain. Deletions cut 5 bases from V and 5 bases from J, with 6 bases between. CDR1 and CDR2 (germline): SGHTA, FQGNSA. The CDR3 is made up of 12 amino acids. The CDR3 loop is CASSRVNEKLFF. The CDR3 nucleotides are TGTGCCAGCAGCCGGGTCAATGAAAAACTGTTTTTT.

CDR3: CASSLNSARLTDTQYF. In DNA form, the CDR3 reads TGTGCCAGCAGCCTCAACAGCGCGAGACTAACAGATACGCAGTATTTT. The gene calls are TRBV7-6 and TRBJ2-3, with D possibly TRBD2 on 5 matching bases. The CDR3 loop spans 16 amino acids. The V end was cut by 5 bases, the J end by 3 bases, with 18 bases between. CDR1 is SGHVS, CDR2 FNYEAQ, per germline. Based on the CDR3 plus reference TRBV7-6 and TRBJ2-3, the full variable domain is GAGVSQSPRYKVTKRGQDVALRCDPISGHVSLYWYRQALGQGPEFLTYFNYEAQQDKSGLPNDRFSAERPEGSISTLTIQRTEQRDSAMYRCASSLNSARLTDTQYFGPGTRLTVL.

This chain uses TRBV11-3 with TRBJ2-3; no reliable D call. The CDR3 is 13 residues long. CDR1 and CDR2 (germline): SGHNT, YENEEA. The V gene lost 0 bases and the J gene lost 0 bases, with 1 base spanning the gap. CDR3 residues: CASSLDSTDTQYF. CDR3 nucleotides: TGTGCCAGCAGCTTAGACAGCACAGATACGCAGTATTTT.

The chain employs TRBV4-3 and TRBJ1-1; 8 positions match TRBD1. Germline lookup yields CDR1 LGHNA and CDR2 YSLEER. There are 14 residues in the CDR3. The trim removed 4 bases at V and 3 bases at J, leaving 4 bases unmatched. The CDR3 here is CASSLTGGDTEAFF. The DNA of the CDR3 is TGCGCCAGCAGCCTTACAGGGGGGGACACTGAAGCTTTCTTT.

The genes are TRBV5-1 and TRBJ2-7; D is unresolved. Germline CDR1 reads SGHRS; CDR2 reads YFSETQ. This CDR3 is built from 14 residues. Trimming stripped 1 base from V and 0 bases from J, with 8 bases between. This CDR3 reads CASSLISSSYEQYF. CDR3 DNA: TGCGCCAGCAGCTTGATAAGCAGCTCCTACGAGCAGTACTTC.

V and J are TRBV5-4 and TRBJ2-7, with D possibly TRBD2 on 5 matching bases. CDR3 size: 15 residues. CDR1 and CDR2 (germline): SGHNT, YYREEE (reference sequence). Trimming left V 2 bases short and J 0 bases short, with 12 bases between. The CDR3 nucleotides are TGTGCCAGCAGCTTAGAACTAGGGAACTCCTACGAGCAGTACTTC. Translated: CASSLELGNSYEQYF.

This clone has only one observation. V usage is TRBV27 and J usage is TRBJ1-1; 9 nucleotides align to TRBD1. V gave up 6 bases and J gave up 3 bases; unmatched junction bases: 2. There are 13 residues in the CDR3. Germline V gives CDR1 MNHEY, CDR2 SMNVEV (reference sequence). The CDR3 protein is CASRQGAYTEAFF. CDR3 sequence (DNA): TGTGCCAGCAGACAGGGGGCCTACACTGAAGCTTTCTTT.

V gene TRBV7-9 combines with J gene TRBJ1-1; a possible D gene is TRBD1 (6 bases). Trimming cost V 6 bases and J 6 bases, with 14 bases left between them. The germline V gene encodes CDR1 SEHNR and CDR2 FQNEAQ (reference sequence). The CDR3 loop spans 13 amino acids. DNA of the CDR3: TGTGCCAGCAGACCGACAGGAGCAGCTGAAGCTTTCTTT. Its protein is CASRPTGAAEAFF.

The rearrangement uses TRBV2 and TRBJ1-2; D is uncertain. CDR1 and CDR2 from the germline V gene are SNHLY and FYNNEI. V was pared by 2 bases and J by 2 bases, with 9 bases between. This CDR3 contains 14 residues. The DNA of the CDR3 is TGTGCCAGCAGTGAATCGAGACTCAACTATGGCTACACCTTC. Protein sequence: CASSESRLNYGYTF.

The chain is built from TRBV4-1 and TRBJ2-2; D may be TRBD2 (6 bases). CDR3 size: 20 residues. The V end was cut by 2 bases, the J end by 4 bases, with 26 bases between. Germline loops: CDR1 MGHRA, CDR2 YSYEKL. This CDR3 reads CASSQLGRGQRRRGTGELFF. The CDR3 DNA follows: TGCGCCAGCAGCCAATTGGGACGTGGGCAGCGGAGGAGGGGCACCGGGGAGCTGTTTTTT.